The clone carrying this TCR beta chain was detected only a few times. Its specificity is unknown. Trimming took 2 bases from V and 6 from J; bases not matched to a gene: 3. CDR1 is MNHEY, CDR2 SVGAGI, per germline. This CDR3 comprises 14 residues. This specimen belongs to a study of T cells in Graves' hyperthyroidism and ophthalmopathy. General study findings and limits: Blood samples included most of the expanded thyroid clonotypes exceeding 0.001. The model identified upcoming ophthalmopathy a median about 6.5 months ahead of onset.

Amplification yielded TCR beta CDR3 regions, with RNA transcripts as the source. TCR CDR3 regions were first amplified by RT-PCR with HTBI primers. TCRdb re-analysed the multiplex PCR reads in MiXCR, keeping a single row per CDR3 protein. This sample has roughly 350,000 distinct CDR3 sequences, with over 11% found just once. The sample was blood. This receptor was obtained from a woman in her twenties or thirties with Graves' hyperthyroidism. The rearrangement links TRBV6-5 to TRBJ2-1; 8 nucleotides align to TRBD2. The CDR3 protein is CASSYGAGGNEQFF. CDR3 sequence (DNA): TGTGCCAGCAGTTACGGGGCGGGAGGCAATGAGCAGTTCTTC.